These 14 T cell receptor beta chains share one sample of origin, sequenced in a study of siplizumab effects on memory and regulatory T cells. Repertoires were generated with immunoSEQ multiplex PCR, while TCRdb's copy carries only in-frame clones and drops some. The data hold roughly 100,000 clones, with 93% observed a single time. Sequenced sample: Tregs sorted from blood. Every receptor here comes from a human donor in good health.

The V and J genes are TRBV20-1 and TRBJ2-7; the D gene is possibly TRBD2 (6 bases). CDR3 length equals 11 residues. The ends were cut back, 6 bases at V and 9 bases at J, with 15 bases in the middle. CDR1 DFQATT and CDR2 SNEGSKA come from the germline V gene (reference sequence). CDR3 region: CSALGGGGQYF. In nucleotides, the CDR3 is TGCAGTGCCCTGGGGGGAGGTGGGCAGTACTTC.

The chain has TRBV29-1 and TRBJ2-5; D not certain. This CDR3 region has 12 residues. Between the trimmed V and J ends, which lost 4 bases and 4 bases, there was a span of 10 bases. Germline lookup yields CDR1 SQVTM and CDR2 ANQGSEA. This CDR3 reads CSVGGIRETQYF. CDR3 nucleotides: TGCAGCGTTGGAGGTATTCGAGAGACCCAGTACTTC.

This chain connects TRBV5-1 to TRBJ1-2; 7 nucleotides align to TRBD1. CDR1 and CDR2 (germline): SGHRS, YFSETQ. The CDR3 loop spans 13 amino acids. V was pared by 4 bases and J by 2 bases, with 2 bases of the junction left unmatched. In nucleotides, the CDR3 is TGCGCCAGCAGCCAGGGACAGAACTATGGCTACACCTTC. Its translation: CASSQGQNYGYTF.

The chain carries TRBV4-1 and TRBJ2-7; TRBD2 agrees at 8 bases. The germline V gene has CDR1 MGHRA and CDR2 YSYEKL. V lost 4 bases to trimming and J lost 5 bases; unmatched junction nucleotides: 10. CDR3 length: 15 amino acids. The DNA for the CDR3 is TGCGCCAGCAGCCCCCTAGGGGAGCGGGGGAACGAGCAGTACTTC. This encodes CASSPLGERGNEQYF.

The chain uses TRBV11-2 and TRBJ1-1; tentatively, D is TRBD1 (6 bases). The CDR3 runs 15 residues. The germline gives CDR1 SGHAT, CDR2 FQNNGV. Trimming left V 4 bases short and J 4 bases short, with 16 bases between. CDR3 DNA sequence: TGTGCCAGCAGCTACTCCTTGACAGGAGCCACTGAAGCTTTCTTT. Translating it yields CASSYSLTGATEAFF.

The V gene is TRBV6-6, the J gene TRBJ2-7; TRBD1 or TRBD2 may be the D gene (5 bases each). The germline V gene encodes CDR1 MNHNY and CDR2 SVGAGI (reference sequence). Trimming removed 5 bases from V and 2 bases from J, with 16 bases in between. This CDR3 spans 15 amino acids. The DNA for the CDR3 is TGTGCCAGCAGTAGACGGGGCGTCTCGACCTACGAGCAGTACTTC. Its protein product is CASSRRGVSTYEQYF.

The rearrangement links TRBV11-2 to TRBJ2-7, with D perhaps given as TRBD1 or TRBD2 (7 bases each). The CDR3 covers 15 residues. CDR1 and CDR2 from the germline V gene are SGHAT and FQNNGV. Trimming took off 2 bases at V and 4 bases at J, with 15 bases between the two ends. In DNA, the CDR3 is TGTGCCAGCAGCTTACTGAGGCAGGGGGGGTACGAGCAGTACTTC. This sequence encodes CASSLLRQGGYEQYF.

The CDR3 DNA sequence: TGTGCCACCGGCGGGGGGAACAATGAGCAGTTCTTC. Amino acids: CATGGGNNEQFF. The chain joins TRBV15 to TRBJ2-1; 8 nucleotides agree with TRBD2. CDR1 and CDR2 (germline): LNHNV, YYDKDF (reference sequence). The CDR3 has 12 amino acids. V gave up 8 bases and J gave up 5 bases; unmatched junction bases: 2. The whole variable domain, filled in from reference TRBV15 and TRBJ2-1, reads DAMVIQNPRYQVTQFGKPVTLSCSQTLNHNVMYWYQQKSSQAPKLLFHYYDKDFNNEADTPDNFQSRRPNTSFCFLDIRSPGLGDTAMYLCATGGGNNEQFFGPGTRLTVL.

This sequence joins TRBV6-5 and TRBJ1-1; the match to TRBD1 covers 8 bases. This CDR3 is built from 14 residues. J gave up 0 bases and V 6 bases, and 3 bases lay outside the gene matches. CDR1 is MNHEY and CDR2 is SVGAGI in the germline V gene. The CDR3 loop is CASRSTGVNTEAFF. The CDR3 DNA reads TGTGCCAGCAGGTCGACAGGGGTGAACACTGAAGCTTTCTTT.

The CDR3 bases are TGTGCCAGCAGTGAAGCGGGGACACGTACCTACGAGCAGTACTTC. The encoded protein is CASSEAGTRTYEQYF. The chain uses TRBV2 and TRBJ2-7, with D possibly matching TRBD1 (6 bases). The CDR3 totals 15 residues. Trimming stripped 0 bases from V and 2 bases from J, with 11 bases between. CDR1 is SNHLY, CDR2 FYNNEI, per germline.

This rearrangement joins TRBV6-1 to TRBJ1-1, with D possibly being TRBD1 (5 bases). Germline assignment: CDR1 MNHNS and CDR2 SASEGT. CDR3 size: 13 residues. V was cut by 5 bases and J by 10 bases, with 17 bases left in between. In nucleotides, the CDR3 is TGTGCCAGCAGTCTCAGGGCCCTACCAAGAGCTTTCTTT. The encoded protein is CASSLRALPRAFF.

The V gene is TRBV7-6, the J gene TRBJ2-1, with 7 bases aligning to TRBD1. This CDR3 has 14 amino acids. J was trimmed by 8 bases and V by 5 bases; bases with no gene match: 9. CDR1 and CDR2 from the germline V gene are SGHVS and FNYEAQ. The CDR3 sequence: CASSPRQGWDEQFF. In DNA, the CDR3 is TGTGCCAGCAGCCCAAGACAGGGTTGGGATGAGCAGTTCTTC.

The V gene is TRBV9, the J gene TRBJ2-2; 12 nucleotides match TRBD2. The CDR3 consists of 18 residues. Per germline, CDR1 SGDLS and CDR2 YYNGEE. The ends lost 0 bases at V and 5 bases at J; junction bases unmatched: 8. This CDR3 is CASSVGPSGRARTGELFF. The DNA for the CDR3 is TGTGCCAGCAGCGTAGGTCCTAGCGGGAGGGCCAGGACCGGGGAGCTGTTTTTT.

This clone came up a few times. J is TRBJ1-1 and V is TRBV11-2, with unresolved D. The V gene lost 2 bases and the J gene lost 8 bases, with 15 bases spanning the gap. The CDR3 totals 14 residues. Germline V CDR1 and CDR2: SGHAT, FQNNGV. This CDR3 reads CASSLRSGTVEAFF. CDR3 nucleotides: TGTGCCAGCAGCTTACGTTCGGGCACTGTAGAAGCTTTCTTT.